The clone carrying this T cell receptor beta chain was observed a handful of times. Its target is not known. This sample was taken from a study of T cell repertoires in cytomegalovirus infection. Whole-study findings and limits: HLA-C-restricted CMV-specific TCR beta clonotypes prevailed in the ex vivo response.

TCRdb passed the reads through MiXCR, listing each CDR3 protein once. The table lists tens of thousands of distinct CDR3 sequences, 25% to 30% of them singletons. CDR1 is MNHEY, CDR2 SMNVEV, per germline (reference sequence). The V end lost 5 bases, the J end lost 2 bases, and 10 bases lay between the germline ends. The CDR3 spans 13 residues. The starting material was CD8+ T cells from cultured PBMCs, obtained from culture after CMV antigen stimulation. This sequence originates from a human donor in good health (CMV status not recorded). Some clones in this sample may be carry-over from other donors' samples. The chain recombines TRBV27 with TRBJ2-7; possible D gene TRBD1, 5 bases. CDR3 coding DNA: TGTGCCAGCAGTCCGACAGCCACCTACGAGCAGTACTTC. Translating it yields CASSPTATYEQYF.